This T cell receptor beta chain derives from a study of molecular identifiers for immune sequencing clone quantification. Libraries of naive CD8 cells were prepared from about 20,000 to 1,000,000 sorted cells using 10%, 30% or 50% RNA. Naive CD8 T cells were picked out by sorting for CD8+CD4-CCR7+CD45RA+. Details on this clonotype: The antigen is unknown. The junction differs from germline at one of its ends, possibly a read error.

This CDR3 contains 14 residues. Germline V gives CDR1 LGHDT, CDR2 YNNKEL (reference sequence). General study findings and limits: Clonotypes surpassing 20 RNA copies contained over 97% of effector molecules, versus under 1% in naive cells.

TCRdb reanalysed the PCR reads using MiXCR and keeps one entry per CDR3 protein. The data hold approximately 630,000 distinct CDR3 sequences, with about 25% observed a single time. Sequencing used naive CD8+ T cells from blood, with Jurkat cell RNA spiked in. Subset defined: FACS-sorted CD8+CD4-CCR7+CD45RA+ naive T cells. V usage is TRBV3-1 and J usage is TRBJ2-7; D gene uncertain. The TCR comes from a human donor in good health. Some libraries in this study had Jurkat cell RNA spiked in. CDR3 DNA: TGTGCCAGCAGCGAAGATTGGTCGGGCTACGAGCAGTACTTC. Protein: CASSEDWSGYEQYF.